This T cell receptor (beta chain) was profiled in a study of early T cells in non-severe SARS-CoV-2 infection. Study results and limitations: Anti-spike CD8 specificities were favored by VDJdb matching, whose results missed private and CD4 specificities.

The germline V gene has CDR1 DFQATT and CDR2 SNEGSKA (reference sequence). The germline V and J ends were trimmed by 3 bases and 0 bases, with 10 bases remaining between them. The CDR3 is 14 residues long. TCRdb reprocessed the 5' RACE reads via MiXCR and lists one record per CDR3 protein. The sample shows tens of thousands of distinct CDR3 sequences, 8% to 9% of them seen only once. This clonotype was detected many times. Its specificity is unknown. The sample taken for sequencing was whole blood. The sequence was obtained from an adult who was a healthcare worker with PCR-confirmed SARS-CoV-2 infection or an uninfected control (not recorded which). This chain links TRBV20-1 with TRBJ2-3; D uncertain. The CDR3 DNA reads TGCAGTGCTAGCTGGGCCAGTAGCACAGATACGCAGTATTTT. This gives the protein CSASWASSTDTQYF.